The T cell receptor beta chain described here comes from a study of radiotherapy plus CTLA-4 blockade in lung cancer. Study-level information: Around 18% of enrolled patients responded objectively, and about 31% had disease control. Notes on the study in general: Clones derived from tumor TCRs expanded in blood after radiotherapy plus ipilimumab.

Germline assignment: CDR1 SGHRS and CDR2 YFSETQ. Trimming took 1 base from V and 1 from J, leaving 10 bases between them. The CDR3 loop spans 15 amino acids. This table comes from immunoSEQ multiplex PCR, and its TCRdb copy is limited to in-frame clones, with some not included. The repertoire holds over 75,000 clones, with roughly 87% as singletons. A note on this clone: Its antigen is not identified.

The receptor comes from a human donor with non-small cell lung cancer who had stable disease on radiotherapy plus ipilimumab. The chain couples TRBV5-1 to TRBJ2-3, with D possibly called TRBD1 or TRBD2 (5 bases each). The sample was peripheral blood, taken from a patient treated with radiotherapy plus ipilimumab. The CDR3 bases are TGCGCCAGCAGCTTGCGGGGCCAGGGCACAGATACGCAGTATTTT. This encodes CASSLRGQGTDTQYF.